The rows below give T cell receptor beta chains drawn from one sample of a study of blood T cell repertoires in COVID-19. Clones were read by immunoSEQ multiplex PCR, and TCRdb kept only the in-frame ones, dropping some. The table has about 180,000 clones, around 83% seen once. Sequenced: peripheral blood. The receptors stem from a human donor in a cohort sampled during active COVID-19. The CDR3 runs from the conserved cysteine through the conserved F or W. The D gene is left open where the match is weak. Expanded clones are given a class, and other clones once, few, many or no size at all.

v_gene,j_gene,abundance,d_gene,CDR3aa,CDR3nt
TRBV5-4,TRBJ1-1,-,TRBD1,CASSGDRGLSTEAFF,TGTGCCAGCAGCGGGGACAGGGGGCTGAGCACTGAAGCTTTCTTT
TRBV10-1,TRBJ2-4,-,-,CASSVRLLAKNIQYF,TGCGCCAGCAGTGTGCGGCTCTTAGCCAAAAACATTCAGTACTTC
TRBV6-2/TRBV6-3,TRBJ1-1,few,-,CASSIDRWNTEAFF,TGTGCCAGCAGCATCGACAGGTGGAACACTGAAGCTTTCTTT
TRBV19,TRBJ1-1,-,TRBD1,CASSAIDRVSTEAFF,TGTGCCAGTAGTGCGATCGACAGGGTGAGCACTGAAGCTTTCTTT
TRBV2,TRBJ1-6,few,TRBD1,CASTLDRPYNSPLHF,TGTGCCAGCACCCTGGACAGGCCGTATAATTCACCCCTCCACTTT
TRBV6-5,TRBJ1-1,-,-,CASSFQGNTEAFF,TGTGCCAGCAGTTTCCAGGGGAACACTGAAGCTTTCTTT
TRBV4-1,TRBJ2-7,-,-,CASSPGFIYEQYF,TGCGCCAGCAGCCCCGGGTTCATCTACGAGCAGTACTTC
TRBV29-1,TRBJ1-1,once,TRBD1,CSVRGQKNTEAFF,TGCAGCGTTAGGGGACAGAAGAACACTGAAGCTTTCTTT
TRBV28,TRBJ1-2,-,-,CASSSWTVSNYGYTF,TGTGCCAGCAGTAGCTGGACAGTCTCTAACTATGGCTACACCTTC
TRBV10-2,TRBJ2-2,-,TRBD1,CASKGQGYTGELFF,TGCGCCAGCAAGGGACAGGGGTACACCGGGGAGCTGTTTTTT
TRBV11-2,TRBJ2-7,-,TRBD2,CASSLDRLAGASPIRYEQYF,TGTGCCAGCAGCTTAGATAGACTAGCGGGGGCCTCCCCGATCCGATACGAGCAGTACTTC
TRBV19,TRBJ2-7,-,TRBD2,CASRPGTSGNSYEQYF,TGTGCCAGTAGACCCGGGACTAGCGGAAACTCCTACGAGCAGTACTTC
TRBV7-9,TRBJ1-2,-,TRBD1,CASSLRTGDYGYTF,TGTGCCAGCAGCCTCCGGACAGGGGACTATGGCTACACCTTC
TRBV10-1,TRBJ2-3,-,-,CASSLIADSTDTQYF,TGCGCCAGCAGTTTAATAGCGGATAGCACAGATACGCAGTATTTT
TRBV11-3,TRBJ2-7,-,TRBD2,CASSPASGPSYEQYF,TGTGCCAGCAGCCCCGCTAGCGGGCCATCCTACGAGCAGTACTTC
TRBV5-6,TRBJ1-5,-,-,CASSGPGHPPQPQHF,TGTGCCAGCAGCGGGCCGGGACATCCGCCTCAGCCCCAGCATTTT
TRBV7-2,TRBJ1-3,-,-,CASSYRDSGNTIYF,TGTGCCAGCAGTTACAGGGATTCTGGAAACACCATATATTTT
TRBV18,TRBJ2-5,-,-,CASSPVYPIQETQYF,TGTGCCAGCTCACCAGTCTATCCAATACAAGAGACCCAGTACTTC
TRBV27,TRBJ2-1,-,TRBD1,CASSLMGQGVTEQFF,TGTGCCAGCAGTTTAATGGGACAGGGGGTTACCGAGCAGTTCTTC
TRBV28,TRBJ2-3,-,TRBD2,CASRTGTTSTDTQYF,TGTGCCAGCAGGACCGGGACTACGAGCACAGATACGCAGTATTTT
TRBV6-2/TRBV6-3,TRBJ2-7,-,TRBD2,CASSYQLAGGMHEQYF,TGTGCCAGCAGTTACCAGCTAGCGGGGGGAATGCACGAGCAGTACTTC
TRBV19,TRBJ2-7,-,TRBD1,CASSRDRPYEQYF,TGTGCCAGTAGTCGGGACAGACCCTACGAGCAGTACTTC
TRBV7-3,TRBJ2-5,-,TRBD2,CASSPSGGGPETQYF,TGTGCCAGCAGCCCTAGCGGGGGGGGCCCAGAGACCCAGTACTTC
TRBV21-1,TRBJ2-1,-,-,CASSLIRSSGRWNEQFF,TGTGCCAGCAGCCTTATCAGGAGCAGCGGGAGGTGGAATGAGCAGTTCTTC
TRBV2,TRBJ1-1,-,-,CASSEGRVVNTEAFF,TGTGCCAGCAGTGAAGGCAGGGTAGTGAACACTGAAGCTTTCTTT
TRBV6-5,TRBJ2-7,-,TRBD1,CASSFHGTGAYEQYF,TGTGCCAGCAGTTTCCACGGGACAGGGGCCTACGAGCAGTACTTC
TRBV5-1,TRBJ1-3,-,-,CASHTGQGTGNTIYF,TGCGCCAGCCACACAGGCCAGGGAACTGGAAACACCATATATTTT
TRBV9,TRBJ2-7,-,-,CASSVGQGTEQYF,TGTGCCAGCAGCGTAGGGCAGGGCACCGAGCAGTACTTC
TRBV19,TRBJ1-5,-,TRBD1,CASRTGTGVLGNQPQHF,TGTGCCAGTAGAACCGGGACAGGGGTGTTAGGCAATCAGCCCCAGCATTTT
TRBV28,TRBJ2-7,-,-,CASGREEQYF,TGTGCCAGCGGACGGGAAGAGCAGTACTTC
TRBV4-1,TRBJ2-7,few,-,CASSQGGGFSYEQYF,TGCGCCAGCAGCCAAGGTGGGGGGTTCTCCTACGAGCAGTACTTC
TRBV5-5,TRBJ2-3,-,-,CASSLDQGDTQYF,TGTGCCAGCAGCTTGGATCAGGGAGATACGCAGTATTTT
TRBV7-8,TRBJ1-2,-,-,CASSPEEFNYGYTF,TGTGCCAGCAGCCCCGAGGAGTTTAACTATGGCTACACCTTC
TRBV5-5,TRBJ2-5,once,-,CASSLKTAQETQYF,TGTGCCAGCAGCTTGAAGACAGCCCAAGAGACCCAGTACTTC
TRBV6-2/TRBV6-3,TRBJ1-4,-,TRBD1,CASSWGQGREKLFF,TGTGCCAGCAGTTGGGGACAGGGTCGAGAAAAACTGTTTTTT
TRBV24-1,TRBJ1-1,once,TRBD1,CATRTGTANTEAFF,TGTGCCACCAGAACCGGGACAGCGAACACTGAAGCTTTCTTT
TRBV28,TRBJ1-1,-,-,CASSLGARGGTEAFF,TGTGCCAGCAGTTTAGGGGCCAGGGGAGGGACTGAAGCTTTCTTT
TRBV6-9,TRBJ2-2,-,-,CASSYNDRTTGELFF,TGTGCCAGCAGTTATAACGACAGGACCACCGGGGAGCTGTTTTTT
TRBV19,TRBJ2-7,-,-,CASSVAASYEQYF,TGTGCCAGTAGTGTCGCGGCCTCCTACGAGCAGTACTTC
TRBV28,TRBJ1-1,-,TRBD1,CASSEPGTGDTEAFF,TGTGCCAGCAGTGAACCCGGGACAGGGGACACTGAAGCTTTCTTT
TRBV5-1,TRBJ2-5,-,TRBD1,CASSPDRVGQETQYF,TGCGCCAGCAGCCCGGACAGGGTAGGGCAAGAGACCCAGTACTTC
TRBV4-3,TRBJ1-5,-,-,CASSQEQNQPQHF,TGCGCCAGCAGCCAAGAACAGAATCAGCCCCAGCATTTT
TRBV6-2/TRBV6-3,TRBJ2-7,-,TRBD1,CASSYSGTGEQYF,TGTGCCAGCAGTTATTCCGGGACAGGGGAGCAGTACTTC
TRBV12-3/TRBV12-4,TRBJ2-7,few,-,CASILTAGAEQYF,TGTGCCAGCATCCTAACGGCAGGGGCCGAGCAGTACTTC
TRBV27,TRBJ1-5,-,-,CASSLGQGGQPQHF,TGTGCCAGCAGTTTAGGTCAGGGAGGTCAGCCCCAGCATTTT